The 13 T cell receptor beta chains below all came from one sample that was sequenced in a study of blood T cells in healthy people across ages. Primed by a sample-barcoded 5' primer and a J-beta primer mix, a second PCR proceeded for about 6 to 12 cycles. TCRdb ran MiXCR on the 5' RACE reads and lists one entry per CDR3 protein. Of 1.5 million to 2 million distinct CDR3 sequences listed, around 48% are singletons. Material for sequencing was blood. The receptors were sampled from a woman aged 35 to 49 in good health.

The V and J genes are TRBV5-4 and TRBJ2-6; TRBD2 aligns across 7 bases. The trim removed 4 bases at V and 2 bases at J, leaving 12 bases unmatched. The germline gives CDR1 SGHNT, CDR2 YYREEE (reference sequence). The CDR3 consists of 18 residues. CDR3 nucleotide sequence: TGTGCCAGCAGCCTGGGAACAGCGGGGCCCCCTGGGGCCAACGTCCTGACTTTC. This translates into CASSLGTAGPPGANVLTF. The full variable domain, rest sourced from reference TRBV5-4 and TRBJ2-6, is ETGVTQSPTHLIKTRGQQVTLRCSSQSGHNTVSWYQQALGQGPQFIFQYYREEENGRGNFPPRFSGLQFPNYSSELNVNALELDDSALYLCASSLGTAGPPGANVLTFGAGSRLTVL.

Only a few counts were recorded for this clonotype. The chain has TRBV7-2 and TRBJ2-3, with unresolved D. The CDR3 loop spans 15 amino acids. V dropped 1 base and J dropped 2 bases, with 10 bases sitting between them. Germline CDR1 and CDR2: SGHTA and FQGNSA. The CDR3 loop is CASSLDLPHTDTQYF. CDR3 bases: TGTGCCAGCAGCTTAGATCTTCCCCACACAGATACGCAGTATTTT.

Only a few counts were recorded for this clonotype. Here the CDR3 DNA reads TGTGCCAGCTGGCTGGACACAAGGGGGGAGACCCAGTACTTC. This encodes CASWLDTRGETQYF. The chain is built from TRBV28 and TRBJ2-4; TRBD1 might be the D (6 bases). The J call may be faulty, since TRBJ2-5 better matches the DNA end. The CDR3 consists of 14 residues. Germline V CDR1 and CDR2: MDHEN, SYDVKM.

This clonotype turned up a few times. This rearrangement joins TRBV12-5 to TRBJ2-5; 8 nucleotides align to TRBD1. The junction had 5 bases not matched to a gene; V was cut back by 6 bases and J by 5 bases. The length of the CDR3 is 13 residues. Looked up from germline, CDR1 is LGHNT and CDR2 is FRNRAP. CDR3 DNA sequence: TGTGCTAGTGGCACAGGGGGGTTGGAGACCCAGTACTTC. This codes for CASGTGGLETQYF.

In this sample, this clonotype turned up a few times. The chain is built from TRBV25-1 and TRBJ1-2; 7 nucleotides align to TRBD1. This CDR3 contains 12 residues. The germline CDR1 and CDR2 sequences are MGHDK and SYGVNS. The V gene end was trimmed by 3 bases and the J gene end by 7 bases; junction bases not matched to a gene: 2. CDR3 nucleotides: TGTGCCAGCAGTGATTACAGGGGTGGCTACACCTTC. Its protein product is CASSDYRGGYTF.

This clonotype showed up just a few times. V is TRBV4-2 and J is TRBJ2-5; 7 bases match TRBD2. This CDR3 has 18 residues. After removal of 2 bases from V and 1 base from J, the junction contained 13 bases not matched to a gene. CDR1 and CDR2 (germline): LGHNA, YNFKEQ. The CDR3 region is CASSQRDGSGGGQETQYF. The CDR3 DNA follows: TGTGCCAGCAGCCAAAGAGATGGGTCGGGGGGAGGCCAAGAGACCCAGTACTTC.

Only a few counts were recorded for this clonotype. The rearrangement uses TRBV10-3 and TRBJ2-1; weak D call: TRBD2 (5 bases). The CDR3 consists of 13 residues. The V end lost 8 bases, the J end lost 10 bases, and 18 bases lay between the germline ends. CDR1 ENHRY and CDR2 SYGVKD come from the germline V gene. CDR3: CAIGRGPGLEQFF. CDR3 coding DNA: TGTGCCATCGGACGCGGGCCGGGTTTAGAGCAGTTCTTC.

The CDR3 sequence is CASSVSGVTTDTQYF. Here the CDR3 DNA reads TGTGCCAGCAGCGTTAGCGGGGTCACCACAGATACGCAGTATTTT. The J gene is TRBJ2-3, the V gene TRBV9; TRBD2 agrees at 8 bases. The CDR3 length is 15 residues. The J segment lost 2 bases and the V segment lost 2 bases, leaving 4 bases of the junction unmatched. CDR1 SGDLS and CDR2 YYNGEE come from the germline V gene.

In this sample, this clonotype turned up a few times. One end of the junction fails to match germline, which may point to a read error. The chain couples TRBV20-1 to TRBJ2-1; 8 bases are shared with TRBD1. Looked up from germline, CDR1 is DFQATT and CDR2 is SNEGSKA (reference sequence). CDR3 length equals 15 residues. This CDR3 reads CSARKTGGSYNEQFF. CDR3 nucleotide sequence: TGCAGTGCTAGGAAAACAGGGGGATCCTACAACGAGCAGTTCTTC.

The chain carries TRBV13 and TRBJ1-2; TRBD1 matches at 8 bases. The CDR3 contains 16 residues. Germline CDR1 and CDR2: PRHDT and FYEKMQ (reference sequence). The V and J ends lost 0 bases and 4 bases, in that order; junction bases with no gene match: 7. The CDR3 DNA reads TGTGCCAGCAGCTTAGGGTCAGGGGGCGGGAGCTATGGCTACACCTTC. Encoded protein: CASSLGSGGGSYGYTF.

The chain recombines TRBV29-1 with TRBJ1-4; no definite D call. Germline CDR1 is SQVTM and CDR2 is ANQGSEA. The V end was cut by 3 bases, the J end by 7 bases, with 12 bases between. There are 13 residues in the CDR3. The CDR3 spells CSVEPGPGEKLFF. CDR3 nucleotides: TGCAGCGTTGAGCCAGGACCGGGTGAAAAACTGTTTTTT.

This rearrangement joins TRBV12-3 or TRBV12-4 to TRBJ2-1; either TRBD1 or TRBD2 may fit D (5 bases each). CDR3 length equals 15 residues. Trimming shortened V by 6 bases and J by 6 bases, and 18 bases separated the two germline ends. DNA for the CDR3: TGTGCCAGCAGCCCCCTGGGGACCACCTTCAATGAGCAGTTCTTC. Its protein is CASSPLGTTFNEQFF.

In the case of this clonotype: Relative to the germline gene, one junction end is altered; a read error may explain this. CDR3 in DNA: TGTGCCAGCAGTGAATCAGTAGGGAGATCGTACGAGCGGTACTTC. It is translated as CASSESVGRSYERYF. V is TRBV6-1 and J is TRBJ2-7; tentative D call: TRBD2 (5 bases). This CDR3 is 15 amino acids long. The germline V gene encodes CDR1 MNHNS and CDR2 SASEGT.